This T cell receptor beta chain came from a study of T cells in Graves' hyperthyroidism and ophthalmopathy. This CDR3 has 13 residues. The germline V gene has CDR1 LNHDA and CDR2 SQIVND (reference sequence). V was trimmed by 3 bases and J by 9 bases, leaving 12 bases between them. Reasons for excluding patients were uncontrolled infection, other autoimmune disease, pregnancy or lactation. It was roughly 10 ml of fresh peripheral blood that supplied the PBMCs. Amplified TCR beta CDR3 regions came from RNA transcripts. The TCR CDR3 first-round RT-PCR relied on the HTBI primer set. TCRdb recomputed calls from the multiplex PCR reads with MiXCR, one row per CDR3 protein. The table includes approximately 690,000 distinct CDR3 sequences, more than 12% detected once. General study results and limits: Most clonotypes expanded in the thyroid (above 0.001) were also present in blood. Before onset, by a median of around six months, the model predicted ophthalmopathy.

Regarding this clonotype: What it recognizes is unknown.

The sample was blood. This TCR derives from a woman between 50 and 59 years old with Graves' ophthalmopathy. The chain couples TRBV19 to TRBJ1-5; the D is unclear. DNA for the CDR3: TGTGCCAGTAGTATCAAAGACCCGGGGCCCCAGCATTTT. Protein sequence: CASSIKDPGPQHF. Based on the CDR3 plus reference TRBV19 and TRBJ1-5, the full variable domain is DGGITQSPKYLFRKEGQNVTLSCEQNLNHDAMYWYRQDPGQGLRLIYYSQIVNDFQKGDIAEGYSVSREKKESFPLTVTSAQKNPTAFYLCASSIKDPGPQHFGDGTRLSIL.